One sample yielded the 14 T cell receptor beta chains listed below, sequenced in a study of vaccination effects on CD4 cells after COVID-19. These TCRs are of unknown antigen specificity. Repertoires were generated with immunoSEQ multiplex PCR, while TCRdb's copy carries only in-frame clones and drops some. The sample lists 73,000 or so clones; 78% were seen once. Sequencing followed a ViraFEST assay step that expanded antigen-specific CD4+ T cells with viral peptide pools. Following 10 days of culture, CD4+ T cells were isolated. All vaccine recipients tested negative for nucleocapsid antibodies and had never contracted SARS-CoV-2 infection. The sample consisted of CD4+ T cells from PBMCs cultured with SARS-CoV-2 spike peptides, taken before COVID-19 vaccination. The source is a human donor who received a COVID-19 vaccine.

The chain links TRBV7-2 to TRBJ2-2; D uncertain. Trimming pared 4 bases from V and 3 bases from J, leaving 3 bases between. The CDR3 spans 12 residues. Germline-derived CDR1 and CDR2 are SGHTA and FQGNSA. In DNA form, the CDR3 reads TGTGCCAGCAGCTGGGACACCGGGGAGCTGTTTTTT. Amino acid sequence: CASSWDTGELFF.

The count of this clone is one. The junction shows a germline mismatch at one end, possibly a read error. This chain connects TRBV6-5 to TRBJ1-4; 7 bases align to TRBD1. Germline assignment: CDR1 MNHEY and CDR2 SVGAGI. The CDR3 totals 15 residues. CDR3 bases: TGTGCCAGCAGTGACTCCAGGGGGTTAAATGAAAAACTGTTTTTT. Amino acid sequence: CASSDSRGLNEKLFF.

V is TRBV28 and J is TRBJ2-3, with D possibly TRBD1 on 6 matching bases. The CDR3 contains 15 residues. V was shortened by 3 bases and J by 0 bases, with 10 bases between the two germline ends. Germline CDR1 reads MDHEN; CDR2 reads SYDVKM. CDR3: CASSLQGSSTDTQYF. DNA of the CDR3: TGTGCCAGCAGTTTGCAGGGGTCGAGCACAGATACGCAGTATTTT.

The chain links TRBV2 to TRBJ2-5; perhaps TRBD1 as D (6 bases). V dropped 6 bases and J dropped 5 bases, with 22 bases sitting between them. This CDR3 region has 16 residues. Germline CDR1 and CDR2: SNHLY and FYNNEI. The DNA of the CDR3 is TGTGCCAGCAGACGTTTAATCGGGACACCCTGGGAGACCCAGTACTTC. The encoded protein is CASRRLIGTPWETQYF.

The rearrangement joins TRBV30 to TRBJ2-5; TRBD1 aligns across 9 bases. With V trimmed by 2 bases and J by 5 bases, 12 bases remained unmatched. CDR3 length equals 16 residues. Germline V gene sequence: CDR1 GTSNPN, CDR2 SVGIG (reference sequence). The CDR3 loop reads CAWSPRTGQGVETQYF. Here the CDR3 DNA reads TGTGCCTGGAGTCCCCGCACGGGACAGGGTGTGGAGACCCAGTACTTC.

CDR3 nucleotide sequence: TGTGCCAGCAGTTTGAGATACAACTATAGCAATCAGCCCCAGCATTTT. This codes for CASSLRYNYSNQPQHF. The chain couples TRBV28 to TRBJ1-5; no firm D call. Germline-derived CDR1 and CDR2 are MDHEN and SYDVKM. V dropped 3 bases and J dropped 0 bases, with 12 bases sitting between them. The CDR3 consists of 16 residues.

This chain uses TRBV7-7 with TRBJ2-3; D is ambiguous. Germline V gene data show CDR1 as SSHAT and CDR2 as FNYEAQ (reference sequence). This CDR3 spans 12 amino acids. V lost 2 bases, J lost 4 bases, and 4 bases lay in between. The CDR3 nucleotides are TGTGCCAGCAGCTTACCCTCAGATACGCAGTATTTT. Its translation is CASSLPSDTQYF.

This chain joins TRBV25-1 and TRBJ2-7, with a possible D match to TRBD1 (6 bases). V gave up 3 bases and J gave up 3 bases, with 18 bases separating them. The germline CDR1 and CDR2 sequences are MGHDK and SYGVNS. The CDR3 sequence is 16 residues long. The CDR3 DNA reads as TGTGCCAGCAGTGATTCGGTCAGGGGTACCCACTACGAGCAGTACGTC. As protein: CASSDSVRGTHYEQYV.

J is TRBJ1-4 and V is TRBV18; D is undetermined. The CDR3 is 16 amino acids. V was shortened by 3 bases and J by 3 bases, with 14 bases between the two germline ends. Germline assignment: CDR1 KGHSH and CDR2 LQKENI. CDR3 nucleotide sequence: TGTGCCAGCTCACCGGCCCGGGAAAGGGCTAATGAAAAACTGTTTTTT. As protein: CASSPARERANEKLFF. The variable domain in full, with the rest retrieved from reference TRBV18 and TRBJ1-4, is NAGVMQNPRHLVRRRGQEARLRCSPMKGHSHVYWYRQLPEEGLKFMVYLQKENIIDESGMPKERFSAEFPKEGPSILRIQQVVRGDSAAYFCASSPARERANEKLFFGSGTQLSVL.

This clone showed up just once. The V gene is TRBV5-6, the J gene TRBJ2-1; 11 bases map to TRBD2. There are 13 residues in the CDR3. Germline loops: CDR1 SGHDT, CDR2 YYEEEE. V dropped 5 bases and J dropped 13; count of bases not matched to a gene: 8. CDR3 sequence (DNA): TGTGCCAGCAGGAAAGGGACTAGCGGTCCCCAGTTCTTC. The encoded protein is CASRKGTSGPQFF.

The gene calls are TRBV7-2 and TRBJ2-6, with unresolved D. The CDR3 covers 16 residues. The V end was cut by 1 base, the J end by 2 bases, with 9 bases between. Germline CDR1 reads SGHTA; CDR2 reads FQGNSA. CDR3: CASSLGGRAGANVLTF. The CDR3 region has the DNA TGTGCCAGCAGCTTAGGGGGAAGGGCTGGGGCCAACGTCCTGACTTTC.

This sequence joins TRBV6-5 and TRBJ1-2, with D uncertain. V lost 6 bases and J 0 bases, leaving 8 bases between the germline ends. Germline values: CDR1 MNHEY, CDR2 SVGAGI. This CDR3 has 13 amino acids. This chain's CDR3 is CASRKTANYGYTF. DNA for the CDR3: TGTGCCAGCAGAAAAACAGCTAACTATGGCTACACCTTC.

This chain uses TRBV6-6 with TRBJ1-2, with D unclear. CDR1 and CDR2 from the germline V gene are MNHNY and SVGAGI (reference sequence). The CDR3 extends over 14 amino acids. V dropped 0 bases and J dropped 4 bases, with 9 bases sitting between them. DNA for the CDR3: TGTGCCAGCAGTTACTCTTCCGGGAGCTATGGCTACACCTTC. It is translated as CASSYSSGSYGYTF.

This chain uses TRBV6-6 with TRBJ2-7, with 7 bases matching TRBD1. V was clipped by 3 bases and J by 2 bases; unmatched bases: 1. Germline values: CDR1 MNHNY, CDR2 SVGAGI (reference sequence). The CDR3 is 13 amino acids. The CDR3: CASSYQGAYEQYV. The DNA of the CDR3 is TGTGCCAGCAGTTATCAGGGGGCCTACGAGCAGTACGTC.